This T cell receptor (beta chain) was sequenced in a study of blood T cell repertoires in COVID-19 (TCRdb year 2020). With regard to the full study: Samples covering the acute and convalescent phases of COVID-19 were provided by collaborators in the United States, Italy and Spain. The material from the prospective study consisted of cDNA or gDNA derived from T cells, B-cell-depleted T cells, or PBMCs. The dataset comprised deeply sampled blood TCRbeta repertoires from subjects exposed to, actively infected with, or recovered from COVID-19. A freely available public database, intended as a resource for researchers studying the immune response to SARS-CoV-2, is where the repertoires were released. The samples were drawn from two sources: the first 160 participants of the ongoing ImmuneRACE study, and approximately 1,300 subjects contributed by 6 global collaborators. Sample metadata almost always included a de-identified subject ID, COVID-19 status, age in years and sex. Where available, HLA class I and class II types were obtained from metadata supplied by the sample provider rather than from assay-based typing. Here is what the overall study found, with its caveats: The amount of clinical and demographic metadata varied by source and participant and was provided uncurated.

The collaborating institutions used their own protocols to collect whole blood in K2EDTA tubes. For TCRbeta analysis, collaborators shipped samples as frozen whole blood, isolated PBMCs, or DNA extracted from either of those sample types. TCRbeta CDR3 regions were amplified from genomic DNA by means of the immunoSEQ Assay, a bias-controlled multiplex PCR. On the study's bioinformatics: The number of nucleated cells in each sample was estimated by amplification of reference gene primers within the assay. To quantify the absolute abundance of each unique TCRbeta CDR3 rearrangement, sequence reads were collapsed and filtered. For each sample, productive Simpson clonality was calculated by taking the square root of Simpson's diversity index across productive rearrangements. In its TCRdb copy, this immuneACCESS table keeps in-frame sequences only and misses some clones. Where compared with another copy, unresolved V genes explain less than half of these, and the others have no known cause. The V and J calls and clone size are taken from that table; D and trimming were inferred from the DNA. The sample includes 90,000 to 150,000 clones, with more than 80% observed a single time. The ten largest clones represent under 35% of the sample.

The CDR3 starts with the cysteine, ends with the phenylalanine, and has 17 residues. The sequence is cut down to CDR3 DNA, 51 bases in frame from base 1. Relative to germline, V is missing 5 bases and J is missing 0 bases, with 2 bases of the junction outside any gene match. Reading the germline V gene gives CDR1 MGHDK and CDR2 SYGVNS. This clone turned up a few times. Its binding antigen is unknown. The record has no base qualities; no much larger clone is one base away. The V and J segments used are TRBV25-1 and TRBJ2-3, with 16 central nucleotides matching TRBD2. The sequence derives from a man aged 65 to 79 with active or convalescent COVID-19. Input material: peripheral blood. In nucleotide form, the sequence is TGTGCCAGCAGTAGGGGACTAGCGGGAGGGAGCACAGATACGCAGTATTTT. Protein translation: CASSRGLAGGSTDTQYF.